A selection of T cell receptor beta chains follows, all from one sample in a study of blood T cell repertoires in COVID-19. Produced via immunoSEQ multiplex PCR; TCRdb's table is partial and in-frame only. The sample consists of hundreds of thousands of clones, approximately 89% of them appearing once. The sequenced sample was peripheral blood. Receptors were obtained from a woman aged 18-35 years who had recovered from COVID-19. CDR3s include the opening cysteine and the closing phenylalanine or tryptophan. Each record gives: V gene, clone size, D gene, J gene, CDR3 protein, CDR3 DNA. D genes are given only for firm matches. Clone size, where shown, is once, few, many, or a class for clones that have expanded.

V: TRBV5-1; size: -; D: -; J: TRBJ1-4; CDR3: CASSTSWLGASNEKLFF; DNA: TGCGCCAGCAGTACCTCCTGGTTAGGGGCGTCTAATGAAAAACTGTTTTTT
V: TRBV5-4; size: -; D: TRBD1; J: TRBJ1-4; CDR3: CASSRQGTGNEKLFF; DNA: TGTGCCAGCAGCAGACAGGGGACGGGTAATGAAAAACTGTTTTTT
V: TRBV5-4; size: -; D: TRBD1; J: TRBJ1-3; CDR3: CASSPGQGAGNTIYF; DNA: TGTGCCAGCAGCCCAGGACAGGGTGCTGGAAACACCATATATTTT
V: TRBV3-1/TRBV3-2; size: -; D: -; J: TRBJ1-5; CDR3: CASSQEFRGNQPQHF; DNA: TGTGCCAGCAGCCAAGAGTTCCGGGGCAATCAGCCCCAGCATTTT
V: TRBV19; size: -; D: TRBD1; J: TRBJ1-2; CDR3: CASTHGQGGVYGYTF; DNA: TGTGCCAGTACCCACGGACAGGGAGGCGTCTATGGCTACACCTTC
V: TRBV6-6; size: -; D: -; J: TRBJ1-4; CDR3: CASSYLTATNEKLFF; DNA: TGTGCCAGCAGTTACCTGACAGCAACTAATGAAAAACTGTTTTTT
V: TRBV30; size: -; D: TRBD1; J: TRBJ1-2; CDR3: CAWRPGQGYGYTF; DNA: TGTGCCTGGCGACCGGGACAGGGGTATGGCTACACCTTC
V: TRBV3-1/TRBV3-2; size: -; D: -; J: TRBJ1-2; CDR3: CASSRALDGYTF; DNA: TGTGCCAGCAGCCGAGCCCTTGATGGCTACACCTTC
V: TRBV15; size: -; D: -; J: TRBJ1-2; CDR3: CATSRVNSGTRPFGYTF; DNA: TGTGCCACCAGCAGAGTGAACTCCGGGACAAGACCGTTTGGCTACACCTTC
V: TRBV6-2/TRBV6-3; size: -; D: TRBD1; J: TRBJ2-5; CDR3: CASSRLLPGQGWAETQYF; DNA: TGTGCCAGCAGCCGATTATTACCGGGACAGGGGTGGGCAGAGACCCAGTACTTC
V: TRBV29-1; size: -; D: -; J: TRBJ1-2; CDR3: CSVAGTNPLRGYTF; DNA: TGCAGCGTTGCCGGGACAAATCCTCTTCGTGGCTACACCTTC
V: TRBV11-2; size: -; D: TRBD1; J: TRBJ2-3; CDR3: CASSLHTGQAGDTQYF; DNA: TGTGCCAGCAGTTTACACACCGGACAGGCGGGAGATACGCAGTATTTT
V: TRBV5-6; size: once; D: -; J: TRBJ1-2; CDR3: CASSLVPRSGNMGYTF; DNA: TGTGCCAGCAGCTTGGTCCCACGGTCAGGGAACATGGGCTACACCTTC
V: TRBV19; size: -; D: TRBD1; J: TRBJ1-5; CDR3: CASSAWTGEAQPQHF; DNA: TGTGCCAGTAGTGCCTGGACAGGGGAGGCTCAGCCCCAGCATTTT
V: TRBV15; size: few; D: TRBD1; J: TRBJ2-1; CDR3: CATSRATAGTGLNEQFF; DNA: TGTGCCACCAGCAGAGCCACAGCTGGGACAGGGTTAAATGAGCAGTTCTTC
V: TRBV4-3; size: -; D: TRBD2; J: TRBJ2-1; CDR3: CASSQAVAGGPSNEQFF; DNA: TGCGCCAGCAGCCAAGCGGTAGCGGGAGGGCCTTCCAATGAGCAGTTCTTC
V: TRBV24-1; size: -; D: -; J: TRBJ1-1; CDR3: CATGGPRGTEAFF; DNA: TGTGCCACTGGCGGGCCCCGGGGCACTGAAGCTTTCTTT
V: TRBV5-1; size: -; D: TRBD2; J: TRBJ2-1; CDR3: CASTSGRIYNEQFF; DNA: TGCGCCAGCACTAGCGGGAGGATTTACAATGAGCAGTTCTTC
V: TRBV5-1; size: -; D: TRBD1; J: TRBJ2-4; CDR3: CASSFGQGAGIQYF; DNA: TGCGCCAGCAGCTTTGGACAGGGGGCAGGGATTCAGTACTTC
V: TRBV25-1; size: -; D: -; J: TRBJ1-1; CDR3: CASSEDRWTEAFF; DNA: TGTGCCAGCAGTGAAGACAGGTGGACTGAAGCTTTCTTT
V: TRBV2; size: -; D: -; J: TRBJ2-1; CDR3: CASSEDLEQFF; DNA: TGTGCCAGCAGTGAAGACCTAGAGCAGTTCTTC
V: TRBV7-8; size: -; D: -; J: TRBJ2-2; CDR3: CASSLKRMSGSGELFF; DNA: TGTGCCAGCAGCTTAAAGCGGATGAGTGGGAGCGGGGAGCTGTTTTTT
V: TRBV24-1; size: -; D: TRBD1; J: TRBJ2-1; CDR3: CATSDPGQGDNEQFF; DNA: TGTGCCACCAGTGACCCGGGACAGGGGGACAATGAGCAGTTCTTC
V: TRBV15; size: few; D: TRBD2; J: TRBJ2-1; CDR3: CATSSRLAGSVHEQFF; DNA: TGTGCCACCAGCTCGCGACTAGCGGGATCTGTCCATGAGCAGTTCTTC
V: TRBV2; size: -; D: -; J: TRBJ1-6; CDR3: CASRATGSPLHF; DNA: TGTGCCAGCAGGGCGACGGGTTCACCCCTCCACTTT
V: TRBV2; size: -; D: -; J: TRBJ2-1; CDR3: CASSTAQSSYNEQFF; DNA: TGTGCCAGCAGTACAGCTCAGAGCTCCTACAATGAGCAGTTCTTC